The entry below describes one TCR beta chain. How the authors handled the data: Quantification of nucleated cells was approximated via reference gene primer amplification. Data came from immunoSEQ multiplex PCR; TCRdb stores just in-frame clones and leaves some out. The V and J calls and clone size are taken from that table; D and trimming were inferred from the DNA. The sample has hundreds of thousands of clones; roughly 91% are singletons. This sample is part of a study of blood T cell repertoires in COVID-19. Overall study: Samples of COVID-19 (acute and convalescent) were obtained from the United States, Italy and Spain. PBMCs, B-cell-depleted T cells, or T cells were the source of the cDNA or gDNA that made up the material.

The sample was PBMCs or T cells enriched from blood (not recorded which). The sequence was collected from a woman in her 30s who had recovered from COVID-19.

DNA of the CDR3: TGTGCCAGCAGGGGGGACAGGGGACAGTTTCAGCCCCAGCATTTT. Protein product: CASRGDRGQFQPQHF. The chain carries TRBV2 and TRBJ1-5; 10 bases are shared with TRBD1. CDR1 and CDR2 (germline): SNHLY, FYNNEI. This CDR3 is 15 amino acids long. V gave up 6 bases and J gave up 6 bases; unmatched junction bases: 8.